The 7 T cell receptor beta chains below all came from one sample that was sequenced in a study of blood T cell repertoires in COVID-19. Libraries were prepared by immunoSEQ multiplex PCR; TCRdb keeps only in-frame clonotypes and omits some of them. The data contain 70,000 to 90,000 clones, approximately 85% of them singletons. Specimen: peripheral blood. Source of these receptors: a man aged 50 or older with active COVID-19.

This chain connects TRBV7-3 to TRBJ2-7, with D possibly matching TRBD2 (7 bases). Trimming cost V 5 bases and J 4 bases, with 15 bases left between them. Germline lookup yields CDR1 SGHTA and CDR2 FQGTGA. The CDR3 spans 14 residues. The CDR3 DNA reads as TGTGCCAGCAGCAAGGGGGGGCCCCCTTACGAGCAGTACTTC. This translates into CASSKGGPPYEQYF.

This clone was detected many times. The chain links TRBV7-2 to TRBJ1-5, with 8 bases identical to TRBD1. J lost 6 bases, V lost 3 bases, and 10 bases had no gene match. The CDR3 length is 16 residues. Germline CDR1 is SGHTA and CDR2 is FQGNSA. The CDR3 reads CASSLVTGGRAQPQHF. The DNA of the CDR3 is TGTGCCAGCAGCTTGGTTACAGGGGGGAGAGCTCAGCCCCAGCATTTT.

The genes are TRBV7-3 and TRBJ2-1; 7 nucleotides agree with TRBD2. The ends lost 8 bases at V and 8 bases at J; junction bases unmatched: 9. The CDR3 runs to 13 residues. Germline lookup yields CDR1 SGHTA and CDR2 FQGTGA. The CDR3 DNA reads TGTGCCAGCCCCCGGACTAGTCGCTATGAGCAGTTCTTC. Residues: CASPRTSRYEQFF.

The chain is built from TRBV6-2 or TRBV6-3 and TRBJ1-5, with 7 bases matching TRBD1. This CDR3 is 15 amino acids long. V lost 5 bases and J lost 3; bases outside the gene matches: 7. Germline CDR1 is MNHEY and CDR2 is SVGEGT. CDR3 sequence reads: CASSPRDRINQPQHF. CDR3 sequence (DNA): TGTGCCAGCAGTCCACGGGACAGAATCAATCAGCCCCAGCATTTT.

This chain's CDR3 is CASSMGLSGDTHEQYF. In DNA form, the CDR3 reads TGTGCCAGTAGTATGGGGCTTTCGGGGGATACCCACGAGCAGTACTTC. The V gene is TRBV19, the J gene TRBJ2-7; possible D gene TRBD2, 6 bases. Germline V gene lookup returns CDR1 LNHDA and CDR2 SQIVND (reference sequence). The V end was cut by 3 bases, the J end by 5 bases, with 20 bases between. There are 16 residues in the CDR3.

The chain uses TRBV6-2 or TRBV6-3 and TRBJ2-7; D uncertain. The length of the CDR3 is 14 residues. Germline V gene data show CDR1 as MNHEY and CDR2 as SVGEGT. Deletions cut 4 bases from V and 6 bases from J, with 16 bases between. CDR3 nucleotides: TGTGCCAGCAGTTCCGCGGTTGCTGGAAGCGAGCAGTACTTC. Residues: CASSSAVAGSEQYF.

J is TRBJ2-7 and V is TRBV5-1; D is uncertain. The ends were cut back, 4 bases at V and 1 base at J, with 12 bases in the middle. This CDR3 is built from 14 residues. From germline, CDR1 is SGHRS and CDR2 YFSETQ. The CDR3 is CASSPEAISYEQYF. The DNA of the CDR3 is TGCGCCAGCAGCCCGGAAGCGATTTCCTACGAGCAGTACTTC.